The 2 T cell receptor beta chains reported below all come from one sample, sequenced in a study of radiotherapy plus CTLA-4 blockade in lung cancer. Data came from immunoSEQ multiplex PCR; TCRdb stores just in-frame clones and leaves some out. There are roughly 48,000 clones in the sample; roughly four fifths occur only once, and approximately 3.4% lies in the top ten. The sequenced sample was peripheral blood, obtained from a patient treated with radiotherapy plus ipilimumab. These TCRs come from a human donor with non-small cell lung cancer who had stable disease on radiotherapy plus ipilimumab.

V gene TRBV5-4 combines with J gene TRBJ2-2; the match to TRBD1 covers 9 bases. The CDR3 totals 16 residues. The germline V gene encodes CDR1 SGHNT and CDR2 YYREEE (reference sequence). V trimming: 3 bases; J trimming: 6 bases; junction bases outside the gene matches: 9. The CDR3 loop is CASSWGQGFYPGELFF. DNA for the CDR3: TGTGCCAGCAGCTGGGGACAGGGATTTTACCCCGGGGAGCTGTTTTTT.

This clone was detected once. The chain uses TRBV5-1 and TRBJ2-3; the D is unclear. CDR1 SGHRS and CDR2 YFSETQ come from the germline V gene. The CDR3 sequence is 14 residues long. Trimming took 6 bases from V and 0 from J, leaving 11 bases between them. The CDR3 here is CASNAGRSTDTQYF. CDR3 DNA sequence: TGCGCCAGCAACGCAGGCCGTAGCACAGATACGCAGTATTTT.